This T cell receptor (beta chain) is from a study of Ad26.COV2.S vaccination and SARS-CoV-2 variants listed by TCRdb under 2021. Context from the whole study: Donors in the vaccine arm were drawn from COV1001, a phase I-IIa trial of Ad26.COV2.S in healthy adults that was multicentre, randomized, double-blind and placebo-controlled. Ad26.COV2.S was administered intramuscularly at a dose of 5x10^10 or 1x10^11 viral particles, either as one shot or as two shots given 56 days apart. TCRbeta repertoire sequencing served as the tool for gauging how specific and how broad the SARS-CoV-2-reactive T cell receptors were following Ad26.COV2.S vaccination. A total of 32 samples were included in the TCR-sequenced set, comprising roughly 19 Ad26.COV2.S vaccine recipients, 5 placebo recipients and 8 SARS-CoV-2 convalescent individuals. Trial participants were randomized into five groups of five, in which low-dose or high-dose Ad26.COV2.S was given once or twice, or placebo was given on both occasions. Investigators did not know the trial group allocation while performing experiments and assessing outcomes. Study-level results and caveats: Ad26.COV2.S recipients had higher spike-specific TCR breadth than placebo recipients (P = 0.0014). Comparing responses between vaccine doses or regimens was not something the study was powered to do. After vaccination, spike-specific CD8+ and CD4+ T cell responses were reported to show substantial breadth. It was noted by the authors that total T cell responses may have been underestimated by the TCR breadth and depth analyses. Comparable non-spike TCR breadth was observed between vaccine and placebo recipients, consistent with only spike being contained in the vaccine.

This clone occurred once. No cognate antigen has been identified for it. No much larger clone is present one base from it, and per-base qualities are unavailable. Via the germline V gene, CDR1 is SNHLY and CDR2 FYNNEI. From the cysteine up to the phenylalanine, the CDR3 has a length of 13 residues. Only CDR3 DNA remains: 39 bases, in frame from the first base. V and J are trimmed by 7 bases and 12 bases, and the gene matches miss 9 bases of the junction. The immunoSEQ Assay was used to sequence TCRbeta CDR3 regions. After extraction, genomic DNA underwent amplification by bias-controlled multiplex PCR, followed by high-throughput sequencing. Regarding the original processing steps: To quantify the absolute abundance of every unique TCRbeta CDR3 region, sequences were collapsed and filtered. T cell fraction was estimated by normalization of TCRbeta template counts to usable DNA, with usable DNA being measured through amplification of reference genes present in all nucleated cells. Repertoire TCRs were annotated as SARS-CoV-2-specific when V gene, CDR3 amino acid sequence and J gene were exactly matched to a known reactive TCR set. The reference SARS-CoV-2 TCR set was obtained from MIRA and was filtered for enrichment in COVID-19-positive ImmuneCODE repertoires, whereby public or cross-reactive TCRs were removed. Based on the MIRA antigens, annotated TCRs were further analysed at the level of specific ORF or position within ORF. Breadth was defined as annotated unique rearrangements over total unique productive rearrangements; depth was the summed frequency of those rearrangements. Two-sided Wilcoxon rank-sum tests were used to compare TCR breadth between groups. TCRdb's version of the immuneACCESS table is confined to in-frame rearrangements and falls short of the full clone set. An unresolved V gene accounts for under half of the shortfall where checked; the remainder is of unknown origin. The DNA was the basis for D and trimming; V, J and clone size are from that table. This sample has over 400,000 clones in its table, and roughly 87% of those were observed once. The ten top clones hold approximately 2.5% of the sample.

The sample's treatment or condition label, decoded: around 19 received Ad26.COV2.S at low or high dose, single or two shots; 5 received placebo; per-sample allocation not given. For vaccine and placebo recipients, repertoires were sequenced using samples collected on day 63 after the first injection. Between 29 July and 7 August 2020, Cohort 1b enrolled 25 adults aged 18-55 years at one site in Boston, USA. Ad26.COV2.S consisted of a replication-incompetent adenovirus type 26 vector by which a prefusion-stabilized SARS-CoV-2 spike protein from the original Wuhan strain was expressed. This clonotype originated in a person aged 18-65 years who received the Ad26.COV2.S COVID-19 vaccine or a placebo. Sample: peripheral blood, taken in a trial of Ad26.COV2.S vaccine versus placebo. The sequence links TRBV2 to TRBJ2-1; 10 bases in the middle match TRBD2. The bases are TGTGCCAGCATACCCAGCGGGAGGGCCGGGCAGTTCTTC. It translates to CASIPSGRAGQFF.